Following are 25 T cell receptor beta chains from one sample sequenced in a study of T cell changes during pregnancy in multiple sclerosis. TCRdb's copy holds only in-frame clones and misses some; the assay was immunoSEQ multiplex PCR. The sample has 70,000 to 80,000 clones; about 85% are singletons. The sample consisted of peripheral blood, taken before pregnancy. These TCRs come from a female donor with multiple sclerosis, enrolled in a pregnancy study.

The chain uses TRBV9 and TRBJ2-3; D is ambiguous. The CDR3 is 14 amino acids. Deletions cut 0 bases from V and 0 bases from J, with 5 bases between. The germline V gene has CDR1 SGDLS and CDR2 YYNGEE. The CDR3 spells CASSVGGSTDTQYF. CDR3 nucleotides: TGTGCCAGCAGCGTAGGCGGCAGCACAGATACGCAGTATTTT.

The CDR3 coding sequence is TGTGCTAGTGGTTTGGGCTCAGGGGGGACCTGGCAGCCCCAGCATTTT. This gives the protein CASGLGSGGTWQPQHF. The chain carries TRBV12-5 and TRBJ1-5; TRBD1 agrees at 7 bases. The length of the CDR3 is 16 residues. Per germline, CDR1 LGHNT and CDR2 FRNRAP. Germline trimming cut 1 base from V and 7 bases from J; bases unmatched to any gene: 10.

The chain employs TRBV5-6 and TRBJ2-2; possibly TRBD1 for D (6 bases). V was trimmed by 0 bases and J by 5 bases, leaving 17 bases between them. Germline loops: CDR1 SGHDT, CDR2 YYEEEE. The CDR3 runs to 17 residues. The CDR3 region has the DNA TGTGCCAGCAGCTTGGAACTGTGGGGGCGACGAACCGGGGAGCTGTTTTTT. It specifies CASSLELWGRRTGELFF.

The chain combines TRBV5-5 with TRBJ2-7; TRBD2 agrees at 9 bases. The CDR3 is 18 residues long. V shed 4 bases, J shed 0 bases, and the junction held 14 bases outside the gene matches. CDR1 is SGHKS and CDR2 is YYEKEE in the germline V gene (reference sequence). CDR3 amino acids: CASSRATSGVLSSYEQYF. DNA for the CDR3: TGTGCCAGCAGCCGAGCGACTAGCGGAGTCCTAAGCTCCTACGAGCAGTACTTC.

The chain uses TRBV6-6 and TRBJ2-7; 9 nucleotides align to TRBD1. The length of the CDR3 is 14 residues. V lost 5 bases to trimming and J lost 3 bases; unmatched junction nucleotides: 5. The germline V gene has CDR1 MNHNY and CDR2 SVGAGI (reference sequence). The DNA for the CDR3 is TGTGCCAGCAGTCCCTGGACAGGGGACTACGAGCAGTACTTC. Protein: CASSPWTGDYEQYF.

The chain couples TRBV30 to TRBJ2-7; possibly TRBD1 for D (6 bases). The CDR3 consists of 15 residues. The V gene's germline CDR1 is GTSNPN and CDR2 SVGIG (reference sequence). The V and J ends lost 8 bases and 4 bases respectively, with 24 bases between them. The CDR3 DNA is TGTGCCAGCACCCAACTACAGGGCCCCCCTTACGAGCAGTACTTC. It encodes CASTQLQGPPYEQYF.

This chain links TRBV7-9 with TRBJ2-1, with 7 bases that match TRBD2. Germline trimming cut 5 bases from V and 7 bases from J; bases unmatched to any gene: 14. The V gene's germline CDR1 is SEHNR and CDR2 FQNEAQ (reference sequence). The CDR3 extends over 16 amino acids. The CDR3 protein is CASSRRGVAGANEQFF. In DNA form, the CDR3 reads TGTGCCAGCAGCCGTCGCGGGGTAGCGGGTGCTAATGAGCAGTTCTTC.

The V gene is TRBV12-5, the J gene TRBJ1-2; D is undetermined. V was clipped by 6 bases and J by 5 bases, with 10 bases between them. The length of the CDR3 is 12 residues. The V gene's germline CDR1 is LGHNT and CDR2 FRNRAP. The CDR3 is CASGPGRYGYTF. DNA of the CDR3: TGTGCTAGTGGCCCAGGTCGATATGGCTACACCTTC.

This chain links TRBV6-1 with TRBJ2-2; D perhaps matches TRBD2 (5 bases). The CDR3 totals 13 residues. CDR1 is MNHNS, CDR2 SASEGT, per germline. V lost 3 bases and J 5 bases, leaving 7 bases between the germline ends. The CDR3 sequence is CASSERETGELFF. The CDR3 nucleotides are TGTGCCAGCAGTGAGAGGGAAACCGGGGAGCTGTTTTTT.

This clone occurred a few times. Sequence at one end of the junction differs from germline and may be a read error. This chain connects TRBV5-1 to TRBJ2-7; D may be TRBD1 (7 bases). CDR3 length equals 14 residues. From germline, CDR1 is SGHRS and CDR2 YFSETQ. Written as DNA, the CDR3 is TGCGCCAGCAGCTTGGCTGGAGGGGGCAGCGATACGGATTTC. It specifies CASSLAGGGSDTDF. Full variable domain (remainder filled in from reference TRBV5-1 and TRBJ2-7): KAGVTQTPRYLIKTRGQQVTLSCSPISGHRSVSWYQQTPGQGLQFLFEYFSETQRNKGNFPGRFSGRQFSNSRSEMNVSTLELGDSALYLCASSLAGGGSDTDFGPGTRLTVT.

V and J are TRBV4-1 and TRBJ2-1; the match to TRBD2 covers 11 bases. In germline, CDR1 is MGHRA, CDR2 YSYEKL. J gave up 7 bases and V 1 base, and 9 bases lay outside the gene matches. The CDR3 runs 17 residues. CDR3 region: CASSQVPGTSGRNEQFF. CDR3 sequence (DNA): TGCGCCAGCAGCCAAGTTCCCGGGACTAGCGGTAGGAATGAGCAGTTCTTC.

This sequence joins TRBV30 and TRBJ1-2; 7 nucleotides agree with TRBD1. Germline loops: CDR1 GTSNPN, CDR2 SVGIG (reference sequence). J gave up 10 bases and V 3 bases, and 17 bases lay outside the gene matches. The CDR3 covers 15 residues. CDR3: CAWRTKGGAFGDYTF. Here the CDR3 DNA reads TGTGCCTGGAGAACAAAAGGGGGCGCCTTTGGCGACTACACCTTC.

The chain has TRBV7-3 and TRBJ2-6; no firm D call. Trimming shortened V by 5 bases and J by 0 bases, and 5 bases separated the two germline ends. The CDR3 is made up of 14 amino acids. The germline V gene has CDR1 SGHTA and CDR2 FQGTGA. Here the CDR3 DNA reads TGTGCCAGCAGCCCGAGCTCTGGGGCCAACGTCCTGACTTTC. Translation gives CASSPSSGANVLTF.

This chain connects TRBV7-8 to TRBJ2-3, with 8 nucleotides matching TRBD2. Trimming at V came to 5 bases and at J to 1 base, leaving 5 bases not matched to a gene. The CDR3 is made up of 15 amino acids. The germline gives CDR1 SGHVS, CDR2 FQNEAQ. The CDR3 loop reads CASSVWTSRTDTQYF. The CDR3 DNA reads TGTGCCAGCAGCGTTTGGACTAGCCGCACAGATACGCAGTATTTT.

The V gene is TRBV13, the J gene TRBJ2-7, with D possibly being TRBD1 (5 bases). The length of the CDR3 is 15 residues. Trimming stripped 1 base from V and 5 bases from J, with 15 bases between. Per germline, CDR1 PRHDT and CDR2 FYEKMQ (reference sequence). CDR3 loop: CASSLAAAGNHEQYF. CDR3 coding DNA: TGTGCCAGCAGCTTAGCCGCGGCAGGGAACCACGAGCAGTACTTC.

The chain links TRBV6-6 to TRBJ1-1; D gene uncertain. CDR1 and CDR2 (germline): MNHNY, SVGAGI (reference sequence). Trimming removed 7 bases from V and 1 base from J, with 7 bases in between. The CDR3 runs 12 residues. The chain's CDR3 is CASKPGNTEAFF. CDR3 coding DNA: TGTGCCAGCAAACCGGGGAACACTGAAGCTTTCTTT.

On this clone: Other DNA sequences in the same sample also yield this CDR3. This sequence joins TRBV30 and TRBJ1-5; TRBD1 is a possible D gene (6 bases). CDR1 is GTSNPN, CDR2 SVGIG, per germline (reference sequence). The CDR3 sequence is 12 residues long. V was trimmed by 4 bases and J by 4 bases, leaving 8 bases between them. CDR3 in DNA: TGTGCCTGGACCAGGGGAAATCAGCCCCAGCATTTT. The encoded protein is CAWTRGNQPQHF.

The J gene is TRBJ2-3, the V gene TRBV18, with D tentatively TRBD2 (6 bases). Germline V lookup: CDR1 KGHSH, CDR2 LQKENI. V lost 3 bases, J lost 3 bases, and 7 bases lay in between. The CDR3 runs 13 residues. CDR3 coding DNA: TGTGCCAGCTCACCCGGGGGTACAGATACGCAGTATTTT. Its protein is CASSPGGTDTQYF.

J is TRBJ1-1 and V is TRBV7-2; no reliable D call. Germline V CDR1 and CDR2: SGHTA, FQGNSA. V was trimmed by 0 bases and J by 4 bases, leaving 6 bases between them. This CDR3 is 13 amino acids long. The CDR3 region has the DNA TGTGCCAGCAGCTTAGCCCAGATCACTGAAGCTTTCTTT. Its translation is CASSLAQITEAFF. Using reference TRBV7-2 and TRBJ1-1 for the parts outside the CDR3, the full variable domain is GAGVSQSPSNKVTEKGKDVELRCDPISGHTALYWYRQSLGQGLEFLIYFQGNSAPDKSGLPSDRFSAERTGGSVSTLTIQRTQQEDSAVYLCASSLAQITEAFFGQGTRLTVV.

This chain connects TRBV5-1 to TRBJ2-2; 9 bases align to TRBD2. The germline V gene has CDR1 SGHRS and CDR2 YFSETQ. J lost 7 bases, V lost 0 bases, and 4 bases had no gene match. This CDR3 comprises 15 residues. This CDR3 reads CASSLVAGEGGELFF. CDR3 DNA: TGCGCCAGCAGCTTGGTAGCGGGAGAAGGCGGGGAGCTGTTTTTT.

The V call is TRBV20-1, the J call TRBJ2-7; D possibly corresponds to TRBD1 (5 bases). Germline assignment: CDR1 DFQATT and CDR2 SNEGSKA (reference sequence). CDR3 length: 11 amino acids. V was cut by 6 bases and J by 5 bases, with 11 bases left in between. CDR3: CSAPQVNEQYF. The CDR3, as DNA: TGCAGTGCGCCACAGGTAAACGAGCAGTACTTC.

Written as DNA, the CDR3 is TGCGCCAGCAGCTGGGGGACAGGCGGGTTGCAGCAGTTCTTC. This translates into CASSWGTGGLQQFF. The chain recombines TRBV5-1 with TRBJ2-1, with 8 bases identical to TRBD1. CDR1 is SGHRS and CDR2 is YFSETQ in the germline V gene. This CDR3 comprises 14 residues. V shed 3 bases and J 11 bases; nucleotides not matched to a gene: 10.

A word on this clone: The junction shows a germline mismatch at one end, possibly a read error. The chain is built from TRBV2 and TRBJ2-6; 7 positions match TRBD2. This CDR3 contains 12 residues. CDR1 is SNHLY and CDR2 is FYNNEI in the germline V gene. This CDR3 reads CASSENGGTPAF. In nucleotides, the CDR3 is TGTGCCAGCAGTGAAAACGGGGGGACCCCTGCTTTC.

The chain employs TRBV10-3 and TRBJ2-7; 10 positions agree with TRBD2. V was clipped by 2 bases and J by 2 bases; unmatched bases: 3. The CDR3 consists of 15 residues. The germline V gene encodes CDR1 ENHRY and CDR2 SYGVKD. CDR3 in amino acids: CAISEGLAVPYEQYF. The CDR3 DNA follows: TGTGCCATCAGTGAGGGACTAGCGGTCCCCTACGAGCAGTACTTC.

The table lists this clone with a few counts. The rearrangement uses TRBV5-1 and TRBJ1-1; weak D call: TRBD1 (6 bases). Trimming left V 0 bases short and J 4 bases short, with 13 bases between. Germline V gives CDR1 SGHRS, CDR2 YFSETQ. The CDR3 sequence is 15 residues long. The chain's CDR3 is CASSLGQQGTTEAFF. The CDR3 nucleotides read TGCGCCAGCAGCTTGGGGCAACAGGGTACCACTGAAGCTTTCTTT.